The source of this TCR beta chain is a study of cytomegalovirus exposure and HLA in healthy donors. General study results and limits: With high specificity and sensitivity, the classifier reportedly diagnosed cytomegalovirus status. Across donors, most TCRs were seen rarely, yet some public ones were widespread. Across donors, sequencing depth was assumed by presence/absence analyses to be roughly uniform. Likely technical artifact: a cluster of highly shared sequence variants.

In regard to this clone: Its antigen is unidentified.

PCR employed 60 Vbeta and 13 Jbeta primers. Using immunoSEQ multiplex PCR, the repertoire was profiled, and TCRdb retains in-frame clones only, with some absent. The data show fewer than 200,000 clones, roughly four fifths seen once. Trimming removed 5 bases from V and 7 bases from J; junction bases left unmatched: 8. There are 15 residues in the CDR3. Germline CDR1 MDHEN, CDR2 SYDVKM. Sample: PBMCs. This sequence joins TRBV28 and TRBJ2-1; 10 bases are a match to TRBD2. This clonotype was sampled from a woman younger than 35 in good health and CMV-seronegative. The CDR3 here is CASSPGLATLNEQFF. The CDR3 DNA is TGTGCCAGCAGTCCGGGACTAGCGACTCTTAATGAGCAGTTCTTC.